This TCR beta chain emerged from a study of shared clonotypes between healthy human individuals. Study-wide findings and caveats: In having few donors, the study represented limited genetic and exposure-history diversity. Generally, estimated richness proved larger in naive subsets than it did in memory subsets.

Naive CD8 isolation took CD45RO-negative cells positively selected for CCR7 and excluded terminally differentiated effector memory CD45RA+ cells. Some clones are missing from TCRdb's copy, which holds only in-frame ones; the method was immunoSEQ multiplex PCR. The sample holds about 2.1 million clones; just over 90% are singletons and the top ten take about 1.5%. On this clone: What it recognizes is unknown.

The source of this sequence is a man between 18 and 29 years old in good health. Some clones in this sample may be carry-over from other donors' samples. Sequences were obtained from naive CD8+ T cells from PBMCs.

CDR3: CASLTTGLNQPQHF. The CDR3 DNA is TGTGCGTCTCTCACGACAGGGTTAAATCAGCCCCAGCATTTT. V and J are TRBV28 and TRBJ1-5, with TRBD1 matching over 7 bases. Per the germline V gene, CDR1 is MDHEN and CDR2 is SYDVKM. The CDR3 sequence is 14 residues long.